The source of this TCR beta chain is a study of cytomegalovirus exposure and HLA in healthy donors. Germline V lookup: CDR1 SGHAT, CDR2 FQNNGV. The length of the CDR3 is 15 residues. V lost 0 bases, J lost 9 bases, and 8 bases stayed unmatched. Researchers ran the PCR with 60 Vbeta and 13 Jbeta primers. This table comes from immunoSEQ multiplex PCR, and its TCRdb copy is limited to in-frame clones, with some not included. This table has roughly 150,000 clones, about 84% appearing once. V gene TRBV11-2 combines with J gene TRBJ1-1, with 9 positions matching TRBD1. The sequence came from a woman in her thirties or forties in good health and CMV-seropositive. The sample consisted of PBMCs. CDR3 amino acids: CASSLDPGQGSQAFF. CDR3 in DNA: TGTGCCAGCAGCTTAGACCCCGGACAGGGGAGTCAAGCTTTCTTT.